This T cell receptor beta chain derives from a study of cytomegalovirus exposure and HLA in healthy donors. TCRdb keeps only in-frame clones here, not all; method: immunoSEQ multiplex PCR. The sample carries around 250,000 clones, 90% recorded once. The sample taken for sequencing was PBMCs. This receptor was obtained from a woman under 30 in good health and CMV-seronegative.

The CDR3 DNA reads TGCGCCAGCAGCCAAAACAGGGCCAATCAGCCCCAGCATTTT. This gives the protein CASSQNRANQPQHF. The chain is built from TRBV4-1 and TRBJ1-5; D may be TRBD1 (6 bases). The ends were cut back, 2 bases at V and 3 bases at J, with 8 bases in the middle. The CDR3 runs 14 residues. Germline V gene data show CDR1 as MGHRA and CDR2 as YSYEKL.